Listed below are T cell receptor beta chains from one sample, sequenced in a study of blood T cell repertoires in COVID-19. Repertoires were generated with immunoSEQ multiplex PCR, while TCRdb's copy carries only in-frame clones and drops some. The sample includes 170,000 or so clones, around four fifths of them seen just once. Material: peripheral blood. All receptors derive from a woman in her 70s with COVID-19, enrolled during active disease. CDR3s include the opening cysteine and the closing phenylalanine or tryptophan. A D gene is named only where the DNA matches it firmly. Clone sizes are given selectively: once, few, many, or a class where the clone is expanded.

V: TRBV28; D: -; J: TRBJ2-2; length: 14; size: -; DNA: TGTGCCAGCAGTTTAATTAGACAGCGCGGGGAGCTGTTTTTT; CDR3: CASSLIRQRGELFF
V: TRBV5-1; D: TRBD2; J: TRBJ2-1; length: 16; size: -; DNA: TGCGCCAGCAGCTTGGGGGCTAGCGGGAACTACAATGAGCAGTTCTTC; CDR3: CASSLGASGNYNEQFF
V: TRBV5-1; D: -; J: TRBJ1-2; length: 12; size: -; DNA: TGCGCCAGCAGCTCCGGGGTCTATGGCTACACCTTC; CDR3: CASSSGVYGYTF
V: TRBV6-2/TRBV6-3; D: -; J: TRBJ1-1; length: 14; size: -; DNA: TGTGCCAGCAGCCTTCTAACAGGGAACACTGAAGCTTTCTTT; CDR3: CASSLLTGNTEAFF
V: TRBV6-5; D: -; J: TRBJ2-3; length: 14; size: -; DNA: TGTGCCAGCAGTCCGCGGGTCCAAGGCGATACGCAGTATTTT; CDR3: CASSPRVQGDTQYF
V: TRBV7-2; D: TRBD2; J: TRBJ2-1; length: 15; size: -; DNA: TGTGCCAGCAGCCCGCTCGAGCGGGAGGGCCTTGAGCAGTTCTTC; CDR3: CASSPLEREGLEQFF
V: TRBV4-1; D: TRBD1; J: TRBJ1-3; length: 15; size: few; DNA: TGCGCCAGCAGCCAACCAGACAGGGCTGGAAACACCATATATTTT; CDR3: CASSQPDRAGNTIYF
V: TRBV19; D: -; J: TRBJ1-2; length: 13; size: -; DNA: TGTGCCAGTACCCTGGGTAGCGGCTATGGCTACACCTTC; CDR3: CASTLGSGYGYTF
V: TRBV4-3; D: TRBD2; J: TRBJ2-1; length: 20; size: -; DNA: TGCGCCAGCAGCCAAGATTACGATTTCGGGAAGCGGGGACCCTACAATGAGCAGTTCTTC; CDR3: CASSQDYDFGKRGPYNEQFF
V: TRBV28; D: TRBD1; J: TRBJ1-2; length: 13; size: few; DNA: TGTGCCAGCAGGATCCAGGGGGCGAAAGGCTACACCTTC; CDR3: CASRIQGAKGYTF
V: TRBV28; D: -; J: TRBJ1-2; length: 12; size: -; DNA: TGTGCCATTCGGCAGGTTGACTATGGCTACACCTTC; CDR3: CAIRQVDYGYTF
V: TRBV28; D: -; J: TRBJ1-2; length: 17; size: -; DNA: TGTGCCAGCAGTTTAAGGGGTACAGTCTTCCGAGGCTATGGCTACACCTTC; CDR3: CASSLRGTVFRGYGYTF
V: TRBV5-4; D: -; J: TRBJ2-1; length: 17; size: -; DNA: TGTGCCAGCAGCTTGGTGGTTAAGGGGCCAGATTACAATGAGCAGTTCTTC; CDR3: CASSLVVKGPDYNEQFF
V: TRBV19; D: TRBD2; J: TRBJ2-2; length: 18; size: few; DNA: TGTGCCAGTAGTCCCCGGCTAGCGGGAGGGCCTCGGGCCGGGGAGCTGTTTTTT; CDR3: CASSPRLAGGPRAGELFF